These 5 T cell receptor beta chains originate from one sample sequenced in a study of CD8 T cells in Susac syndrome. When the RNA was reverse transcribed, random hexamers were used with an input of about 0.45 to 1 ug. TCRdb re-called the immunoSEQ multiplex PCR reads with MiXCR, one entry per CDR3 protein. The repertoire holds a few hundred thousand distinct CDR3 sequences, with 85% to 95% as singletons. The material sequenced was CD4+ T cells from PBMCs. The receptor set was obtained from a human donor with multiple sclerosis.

The CDR3 sequence is CSVPGQASPEAFF. CDR3 coding DNA: TGCAGCGTCCCGGGACAGGCGAGCCCTGAAGCTTTCTTT. The chain recombines TRBV29-1 with TRBJ1-1, with 8 bases fitting TRBD1. The CDR3 loop spans 13 amino acids. V dropped 6 bases and J dropped 6; count of bases not matched to a gene: 9. Germline V gene sequence: CDR1 SQVTM, CDR2 ANQGSEA.

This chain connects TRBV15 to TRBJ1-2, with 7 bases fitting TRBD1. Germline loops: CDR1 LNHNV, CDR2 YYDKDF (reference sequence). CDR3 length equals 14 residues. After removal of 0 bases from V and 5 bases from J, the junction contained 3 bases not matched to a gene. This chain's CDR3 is CATSRESRGYGYTF. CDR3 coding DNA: TGTGCCACCAGCAGAGAGTCCAGGGGGTATGGCTACACCTTC.

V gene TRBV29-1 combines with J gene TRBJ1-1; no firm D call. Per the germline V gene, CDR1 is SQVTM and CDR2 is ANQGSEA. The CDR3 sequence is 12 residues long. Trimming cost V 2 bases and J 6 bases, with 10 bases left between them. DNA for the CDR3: TGCAGCGTTGAACGTAGTGGACCTGAAGCTTTCTTT. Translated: CSVERSGPEAFF.

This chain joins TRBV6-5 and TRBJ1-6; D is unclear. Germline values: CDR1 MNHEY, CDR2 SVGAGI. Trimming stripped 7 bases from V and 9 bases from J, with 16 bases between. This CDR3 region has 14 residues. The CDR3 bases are TGTGCCAGCACCTCGCCCCAGGCGGGTTCACCCCTCCACTTT. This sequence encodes CASTSPQAGSPLHF.

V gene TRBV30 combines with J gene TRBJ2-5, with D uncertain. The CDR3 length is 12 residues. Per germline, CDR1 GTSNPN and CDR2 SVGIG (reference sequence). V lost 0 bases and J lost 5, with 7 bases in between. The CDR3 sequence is CAWSVEAETQYF. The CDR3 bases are TGTGCCTGGAGTGTAGAAGCGGAGACCCAGTACTTC. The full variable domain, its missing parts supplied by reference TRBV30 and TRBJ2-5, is SQTIHQWPATLVQPVGSPLSLECTVEGTSNPNLYWYRQAAGRGLQLLFYSVGIGQISSEVPQNLSASRPQDRQFILSSKKLLLSDSGFYLCAWSVEAETQYFGPGTRLLVL.